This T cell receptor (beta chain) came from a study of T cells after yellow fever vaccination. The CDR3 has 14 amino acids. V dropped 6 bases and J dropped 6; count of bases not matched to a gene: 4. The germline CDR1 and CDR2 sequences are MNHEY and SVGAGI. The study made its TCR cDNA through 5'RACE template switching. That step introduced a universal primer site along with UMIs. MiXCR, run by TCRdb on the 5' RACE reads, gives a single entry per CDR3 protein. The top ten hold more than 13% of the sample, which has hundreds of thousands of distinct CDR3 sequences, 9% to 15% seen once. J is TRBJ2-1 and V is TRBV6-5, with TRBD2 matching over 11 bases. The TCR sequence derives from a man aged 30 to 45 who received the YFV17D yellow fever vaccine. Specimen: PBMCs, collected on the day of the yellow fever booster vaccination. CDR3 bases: TGTGCCAGCAGGGGGGGGACTAGCGGCAATGAGCAGTTCTTC. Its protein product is CASRGGTSGNEQFF.